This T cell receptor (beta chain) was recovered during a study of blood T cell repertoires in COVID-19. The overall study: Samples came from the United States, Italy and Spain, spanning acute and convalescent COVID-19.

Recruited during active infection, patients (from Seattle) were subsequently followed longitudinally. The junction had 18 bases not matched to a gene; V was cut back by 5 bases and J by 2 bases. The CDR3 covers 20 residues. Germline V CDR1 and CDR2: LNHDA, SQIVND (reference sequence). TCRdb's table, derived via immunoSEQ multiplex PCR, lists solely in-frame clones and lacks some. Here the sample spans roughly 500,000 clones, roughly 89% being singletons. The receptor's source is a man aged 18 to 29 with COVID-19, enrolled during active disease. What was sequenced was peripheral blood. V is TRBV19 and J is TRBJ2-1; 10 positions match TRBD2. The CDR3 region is CASSSAELGAGGSPYNEQFF. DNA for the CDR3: TGTGCCAGTAGTTCCGCGGAACTTGGAGCGGGAGGGTCCCCCTACAATGAGCAGTTCTTC.